Below, 30 T cell receptor beta chains from the same sample are listed, as sequenced in a study of cytomegalovirus exposure and HLA in healthy donors. Vbeta (60) and Jbeta (13) primers were used in the PCR. Sequencing was performed with immunoSEQ multiplex PCR; in TCRdb, only in-frame clones are kept and a portion is missing. The data show about 120,000 clones, around 72% seen once. The sequenced sample was PBMCs. The receptors were gathered from a woman in her forties or fifties in good health and CMV-seropositive.

This clone was picked up a small number of times. The CDR3 DNA is TGCGCCAGCAGCTTGGGCCCCTCGACAGGGTACGACGGGGAGCTGTTTTTT. It translates to CASSLGPSTGYDGELFF. The rearrangement uses TRBV5-1 and TRBJ2-2; 7 positions agree with TRBD1. Germline lookup yields CDR1 SGHRS and CDR2 YFSETQ. The CDR3 covers 17 residues. Trimming cost V 0 bases and J 7 bases; bases outside gene matches: 12.

CDR3 DNA sequence: TGTGCCAGCAGCCGACCTGCGACAGGGGGCGGCTACACCTTC. Residues: CASSRPATGGGYTF. This sequence joins TRBV7-9 and TRBJ1-2; the match to TRBD1 covers 10 bases. V shed 5 bases, J shed 8 bases, and the junction held 8 bases outside the gene matches. CDR1 is SEHNR, CDR2 FQNEAQ, per germline (reference sequence). The CDR3 is made up of 14 amino acids.

The rearrangement links TRBV7-3 to TRBJ2-3, with D tentatively TRBD2 (5 bases). There are 18 residues in the CDR3. CDR1 and CDR2 (germline): SGHTA, FQGTGA. The ends were cut back, 5 bases at V and 2 bases at J, with 23 bases in the middle. The chain's CDR3 is CASSSRVGGGAATDTQYF. CDR3 nucleotides: TGTGCCAGCAGCAGCCGGGTGGGCGGTGGAGCGGCCACAGATACGCAGTATTTT.

This chain links TRBV7-2 with TRBJ2-7; 7 nucleotides line up with TRBD1. The CDR3 has 12 amino acids. Germline loops: CDR1 SGHTA, CDR2 FQGNSA. V trimming: 5 bases; J trimming: 5 bases; junction bases outside the gene matches: 3. The CDR3 loop is CASSLDRDEQYF. As DNA, the CDR3 is TGTGCCAGCAGCCTAGACAGGGACGAGCAGTACTTC. Drawing the rest from reference TRBV7-2 and TRBJ2-7, the complete variable domain is GAGVSQSPSNKVTEKGKDVELRCDPISGHTALYWYRQSLGQGLEFLIYFQGNSAPDKSGLPSDRFSAERTGGSVSTLTIQRTQQEDSAVYLCASSLDRDEQYFGPGTRLTVT.

The sample holds a few counts of this clone. V is TRBV6-1 and J is TRBJ1-5, with D possibly being TRBD1 (6 bases). Per germline, CDR1 MNHNS and CDR2 SASEGT. The V end was cut by 5 bases, the J end by 9 bases, with 11 bases between. The CDR3 is made up of 12 amino acids. The CDR3, as DNA: TGTGCCAGCAGTTCACAGGGAAGGCCCCAGCATTTT. It encodes CASSSQGRPQHF.

CDR3 in amino acids: CASSAVQGVYGYTF. CDR3 bases: TGTGCCAGCAGTGCCGTACAGGGCGTCTATGGCTACACCTTC. This chain links TRBV6-1 with TRBJ1-2; possible D gene TRBD1, 6 bases. Deletions cut 4 bases from V and 4 bases from J, with 13 bases between. This CDR3 is 14 amino acids long. Germline lookup yields CDR1 MNHNS and CDR2 SASEGT.

The chain couples TRBV2 to TRBJ2-3; perhaps TRBD1 as D (5 bases). Trimming shortened V by 4 bases and J by 2 bases, and 10 bases separated the two germline ends. Germline CDR1 and CDR2: SNHLY and FYNNEI. The length of the CDR3 is 14 residues. The CDR3 DNA sequence: TGTGCCAGCAGTGTGACAGATTTCACAGATACGCAGTATTTT. Translation gives CASSVTDFTDTQYF.

The chain recombines TRBV4-1 with TRBJ2-7; D not resolved. V lost 0 bases to trimming and J lost 0 bases, with 9 bases between them. CDR1 and CDR2 from the germline V gene are MGHRA and YSYEKL. The CDR3 runs to 15 residues. CDR3 in amino acids: CASSQEIAGSYEQYF. The CDR3 DNA reads TGCGCCAGCAGCCAAGAGATCGCAGGCTCCTACGAGCAGTACTTC.

The chain links TRBV7-2 to TRBJ2-2, with a weak D call TRBD2 (6 bases). CDR3 length: 16 residues. Germline V gene data show CDR1 as SGHTA and CDR2 as FQGNSA. V dropped 1 base and J dropped 0 bases, with 9 bases sitting between them. The CDR3 nucleotides read TGTGCCAGCAGCTTAGGGGGGGTATCGAACACCGGGGAGCTGTTTTTT. This sequence encodes CASSLGGVSNTGELFF.

The CDR3 sequence: CASSSGTRTDTQYF. In DNA, the CDR3 is TGCGCCAGCAGCTCGGGAACTAGGACAGATACGCAGTATTTT. This chain links TRBV5-1 with TRBJ2-3, with D possibly being TRBD2 (5 bases). The length of the CDR3 is 14 residues. V was clipped by 3 bases and J by 3 bases, with 11 bases between them. Germline V gene sequence: CDR1 SGHRS, CDR2 YFSETQ. Looking up the rest from reference TRBV5-1 and TRBJ2-3 gives the full variable domain: KAGVTQTPRYLIKTRGQQVTLSCSPISGHRSVSWYQQTPGQGLQFLFEYFSETQRNKGNFPGRFSGRQFSNSRSEMNVSTLELGDSALYLCASSSGTRTDTQYFGPGTRLTVL.

In this sample, this clone turned up a few times. Other nucleotide sequences from this sample produce the same CDR3. The rearrangement joins TRBV27 to TRBJ1-6; D gene unclear. This CDR3 is 14 amino acids long. V dropped 3 bases and J dropped 14 bases, with 17 bases sitting between them. Germline assignment: CDR1 MNHEY and CDR2 SMNVEV (reference sequence). The CDR3 DNA reads as TGTGCCAGCAGTTTCCGAGTGGGAGGTAATTCCCTCCACTTT. This gives the protein CASSFRVGGNSLHF.

The chain couples TRBV13 to TRBJ2-7; TRBD1 matches at 7 bases. The CDR3 spans 15 residues. The germline gives CDR1 PRHDT, CDR2 FYEKMQ (reference sequence). Trimming took 3 bases from V and 5 from J; bases not matched to a gene: 10. For the CDR3, the DNA is TGTGCCAGCAGCTTGGGTAGGGGGCTTAGGAACGAGCAGTACTTC. Translated, it gives CASSLGRGLRNEQYF. Full variable domain (outside the CDR3, taken from reference TRBV13 and TRBJ2-7): AAGVIQSPRHLIKEKRETATLKCYPIPRHDTVYWYQQGPGQDPQFLISFYEKMQSDKGSIPDRFSAQQFSDYHSELNMSSLELGDSALYFCASSLGRGLRNEQYFGPGTRLTVT.

V usage is TRBV2 and J usage is TRBJ2-5, with D possibly TRBD1 on 6 matching bases. This CDR3 is built from 15 residues. Trimming removed 3 bases from V and 2 bases from J, with 13 bases in between. Germline V CDR1 and CDR2: SNHLY, FYNNEI. The CDR3: CASSEGRGIQETQYF. CDR3 coding DNA: TGTGCCAGCAGTGAGGGCAGGGGAATACAAGAGACCCAGTACTTC.

V and J are TRBV9 and TRBJ2-5; no firm D call. V gave up 2 bases and J gave up 7 bases, with 12 bases separating them. This CDR3 has 13 residues. Germline V CDR1 and CDR2: SGDLS, YYNGEE. The CDR3 DNA follows: TGTGCCAGCAGCGTTGACTTGTCCAGGACCCAGTACTTC. Residues: CASSVDLSRTQYF. Full variable domain (outside the CDR3, taken from reference TRBV9 and TRBJ2-5): DSGVTQTPKHLITATGQRVTLRCSPRSGDLSVYWYQQSLDQGLQFLIQYYNGEERAKGNILERFSAQQFPDLHSELNLSSLELGDSALYFCASSVDLSRTQYFGPGTRLLVL.

V gene TRBV7-9 combines with J gene TRBJ2-3, with a weak D call TRBD2 (6 bases). Trimming stripped 8 bases from V and 6 bases from J, with 12 bases between. CDR1 is SEHNR, CDR2 FQNEAQ, per germline (reference sequence). The CDR3 spans 12 residues. CDR3 sequence (DNA): TGTGCCAGCGGCACCCGGGGGGATACGCAGTATTTT. Encoded protein: CASGTRGDTQYF.

V usage is TRBV5-1 and J usage is TRBJ2-7; D is ambiguous. The CDR3 is 14 amino acids. CDR1 is SGHRS, CDR2 YFSETQ, per germline. Between the trimmed V and J ends, which lost 1 base and 5 bases, there was a span of 13 bases. The CDR3 here is CASSLPYSSNEQYF. DNA for the CDR3: TGCGCCAGCAGCTTGCCCTATAGTTCCAACGAGCAGTACTTC.

In this sample, this clone turned up once. The V call is TRBV6-1, the J call TRBJ2-5; 8 bases align to TRBD1. Germline CDR1 reads MNHNS; CDR2 reads SASEGT. J gave up 5 bases and V 5 bases, and 4 bases lay outside the gene matches. The CDR3 is 13 residues long. Here the CDR3 DNA reads TGTGCCAGCAGTTGGACAGGGCAGGAGACCCAGTACTTC. This encodes CASSWTGQETQYF.

This rearrangement joins TRBV2 to TRBJ2-1, with TRBD2 matching over 14 bases. The CDR3 runs to 15 residues. V trimming: 6 bases; J trimming: 9 bases; junction bases outside the gene matches: 7. Per germline, CDR1 SNHLY and CDR2 FYNNEI. CDR3 amino acids: CASRGTSGGRSEQFF. The DNA of the CDR3 is TGTGCCAGCAGGGGGACTAGCGGGGGACGGAGTGAGCAGTTCTTC.

The rearrangement links TRBV29-1 to TRBJ2-1; TRBD2 aligns across 10 bases. The J segment lost 0 bases and the V segment lost 4 bases, leaving 6 bases of the junction unmatched. Germline loops: CDR1 SQVTM, CDR2 ANQGSEA. The length of the CDR3 is 16 residues. CDR3 sequence: CSVVSGGPASYNEQFF. CDR3 DNA: TGCAGCGTTGTTAGCGGGGGGCCCGCCTCCTACAATGAGCAGTTCTTC.

This clone was recorded once. The J gene is TRBJ1-1, the V gene TRBV5-1; TRBD1 matches at 9 bases. CDR3 length: 14 amino acids. V shed 5 bases, J shed 5 bases, and the junction held 7 bases outside the gene matches. Looked up from germline, CDR1 is SGHRS and CDR2 is YFSETQ. Here the CDR3 reads CASRGNRGLTEAFF. The CDR3 DNA is TGCGCCAGCAGAGGGAACAGGGGGCTGACTGAAGCTTTCTTT.

The rearrangement joins TRBV18 to TRBJ2-3; D is possibly TRBD1 (6 bases). This CDR3 spans 17 amino acids. The germline V gene encodes CDR1 KGHSH and CDR2 LQKENI. The V end was cut by 0 bases, the J end by 4 bases, with 17 bases between. CDR3 sequence reads: CASSPPDAAGVPDTQYF. CDR3 nucleotides: TGTGCCAGCTCACCACCCGACGCGGCAGGGGTTCCAGATACGCAGTATTTT.

This clone has more than one count but fewer than ten. The chain's CDR3 is CASQQLYTGELFF. The CDR3 region has the DNA TGTGCCAGCCAACAGCTTTACACCGGGGAGCTGTTTTTT. The rearrangement links TRBV19 to TRBJ2-2, with unresolved D. Germline V CDR1 and CDR2: LNHDA, SQIVND (reference sequence). There are 13 residues in the CDR3. Deletions cut 9 bases from V and 3 bases from J, with 11 bases between.

V and J are TRBV11-3 and TRBJ1-1; weak D call: TRBD1 (6 bases). The CDR3 runs 17 residues. V was cut by 2 bases and J by 3 bases, with 19 bases left in between. Germline V lookup: CDR1 SGHNT, CDR2 YENEEA. The DNA for the CDR3 is TGTGCCAGCAGCTTAAACGGTCTCGGACAGCCGGACACTGAAGCTTTCTTT. Its protein product is CASSLNGLGQPDTEAFF.

This clone was observed a few times. The chain joins TRBV7-9 to TRBJ2-1, with D unclear. V lost 6 bases and J lost 0, with 9 bases in between. This CDR3 contains 14 residues. CDR1 is SEHNR, CDR2 FQNEAQ, per germline (reference sequence). CDR3 DNA sequence: TGTGCCAGCAGTCCCGCGCCCTCCTACAATGAGCAGTTCTTC. Translation: CASSPAPSYNEQFF.

This clone was counted once. V and J are TRBV2 and TRBJ1-5; no clear D. The CDR3 extends over 13 amino acids. Trimming cost V 5 bases and J 6 bases, with 11 bases left between them. Germline CDR1 and CDR2: SNHLY and FYNNEI. The CDR3, as DNA: TGTGCCAGCAGTCCGGCGTCGGGTCAGCCCCAGCATTTT. Encoded protein: CASSPASGQPQHF.

The chain combines TRBV27 with TRBJ1-5; a weak D match, TRBD1 (6 bases). The CDR3 consists of 14 residues. Germline lookup yields CDR1 MNHEY and CDR2 SMNVEV (reference sequence). Trimming took 5 bases from V and 0 from J, leaving 8 bases between them. CDR3 coding DNA: TGTGCCAGCAGTAGGACAGCTAGCAATCAGCCCCAGCATTTT. It yields the protein CASSRTASNQPQHF.

The rearrangement joins TRBV30 to TRBJ2-1, with D perhaps TRBD2 (5 bases). The CDR3 length is 11 residues. The V gene's germline CDR1 is GTSNPN and CDR2 SVGIG (reference sequence). The V end was cut by 0 bases, the J end by 10 bases, with 7 bases between. CDR3 DNA sequence: TGTGCCTGGAGTGTAACGGGGGAGCAGTTCTTC. Translating it yields CAWSVTGEQFF.

The rearrangement joins TRBV30 to TRBJ1-1; D is perhaps TRBD1 (5 bases). Deletions cut 0 bases from V and 1 base from J, with 9 bases between. The CDR3 length is 14 residues. Germline lookup yields CDR1 GTSNPN and CDR2 SVGIG (reference sequence). The CDR3 nucleotides read TGTGCCTGGAGTGTATTCAGGGCGAACACTGAAGCTTTCTTT. This translates into CAWSVFRANTEAFF.

The chain couples TRBV11-2 to TRBJ2-1; 9 bases line up with TRBD2. This CDR3 spans 16 amino acids. Germline assignment: CDR1 SGHAT and CDR2 FQNNGV. Germline trimming cut 0 bases from V and 4 bases from J; bases unmatched to any gene: 4. CDR3 DNA sequence: TGTGCCAGCAGCTTAGAACCAGCGGGGGGATACAATGAGCAGTTCTTC. Residues: CASSLEPAGGYNEQFF.

Here the CDR3 DNA reads TGTGCCAGCAGCGTAGAGCCTAGCGGGGCGAAGGTTCAGTACTTC. This codes for CASSVEPSGAKVQYF. This chain connects TRBV9 to TRBJ2-4, with 9 bases aligning to TRBD2. After removal of 0 bases from V and 11 bases from J, the junction contained 9 bases not matched to a gene. The CDR3 runs to 15 residues. Germline-derived CDR1 and CDR2 are SGDLS and YYNGEE.